The clone carrying this T cell receptor beta chain occurred a few times. Antigen unknown. These data belong to a study of beta chain features in type 1 diabetes. Study-level background: Across all samples, over 85 million sorted cells were examined.

Study observations and caveats: Type 1 diabetes patients had TCRB CDR3s that were shorter (moderately but significantly so) in all four CD4+ subsets. A greater similarity of naive, central memory and Treg TCRB repertoires was seen among patients than among healthy donors.

Only one heparinised blood draw was taken per donor, and its volume averaged about 116 mL. Each of the CD4+ naive, central memory, regulatory and stem cell-like memory populations was sorted via CD45RO/CCR7/CD25/CD127/CD95/CD27. The CDR3 sequence is 14 residues long. V lost 5 bases to trimming and J lost 1 base, with 11 bases between them. From germline, CDR1 is LNHDA and CDR2 SQIVND (reference sequence). The isolated RNA, all of it, was reverse transcribed, so expressed TCRB transcripts were what got sequenced. Sequencing used immunoSEQ multiplex PCR; TCRdb keeps in-frame clones, though not all of them. The sample records around 710,000 clones, 9.5% to 15% being singletons.

The sequence came from a man aged 30 to 45 with type 1 diabetes. The chain carries TRBV19 and TRBJ1-1; the D is unclear. The source material was naive CD4+ T cells from blood. CDR3 loop: CASSSREANTEAFF. The CDR3 DNA reads as TGTGCCAGTAGTTCCCGGGAGGCGAACACTGAAGCTTTCTTT. Looking up the rest from reference TRBV19 and TRBJ1-1 gives the full variable domain: DGGITQSPKYLFRKEGQNVTLSCEQNLNHDAMYWYRQDPGQGLRLIYYSQIVNDFQKGDIAEGYSVSREKKESFPLTVTSAQKNPTAFYLCASSSREANTEAFFGQGTRLTVV.